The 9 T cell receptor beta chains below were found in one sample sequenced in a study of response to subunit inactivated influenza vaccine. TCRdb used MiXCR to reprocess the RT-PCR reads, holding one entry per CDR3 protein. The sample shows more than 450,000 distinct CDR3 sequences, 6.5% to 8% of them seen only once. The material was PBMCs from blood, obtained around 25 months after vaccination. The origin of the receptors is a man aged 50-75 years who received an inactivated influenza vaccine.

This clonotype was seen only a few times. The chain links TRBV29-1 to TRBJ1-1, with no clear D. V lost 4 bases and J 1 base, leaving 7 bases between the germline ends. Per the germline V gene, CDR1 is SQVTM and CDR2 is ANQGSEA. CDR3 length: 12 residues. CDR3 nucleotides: TGCAGCGTTGGGGAAGCGAACACTGAAGCTTTCTTT. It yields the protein CSVGEANTEAFF.

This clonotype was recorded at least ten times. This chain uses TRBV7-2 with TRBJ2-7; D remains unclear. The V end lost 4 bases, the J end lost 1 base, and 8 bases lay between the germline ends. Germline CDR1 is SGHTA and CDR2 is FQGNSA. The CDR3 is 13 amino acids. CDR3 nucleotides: TGTGCCAGCAGCTCCGACCCGTCCTACGAGCAGTACTTC. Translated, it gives CASSSDPSYEQYF.

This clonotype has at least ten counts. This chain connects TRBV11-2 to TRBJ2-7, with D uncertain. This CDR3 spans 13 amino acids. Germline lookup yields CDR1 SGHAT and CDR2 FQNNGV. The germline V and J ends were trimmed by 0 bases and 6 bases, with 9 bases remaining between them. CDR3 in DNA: TGTGCCAGCAGCTTAGAGGTCAGAGGCGAGCAGTACTTC. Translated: CASSLEVRGEQYF.

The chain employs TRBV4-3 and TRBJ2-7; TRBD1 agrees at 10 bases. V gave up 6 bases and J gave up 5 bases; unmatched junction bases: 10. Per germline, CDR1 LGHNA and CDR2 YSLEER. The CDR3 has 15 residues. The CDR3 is CASRYMTGGAHEQYF. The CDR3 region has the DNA TGCGCCAGCAGATACATGACAGGGGGCGCGCACGAGCAGTACTTC.

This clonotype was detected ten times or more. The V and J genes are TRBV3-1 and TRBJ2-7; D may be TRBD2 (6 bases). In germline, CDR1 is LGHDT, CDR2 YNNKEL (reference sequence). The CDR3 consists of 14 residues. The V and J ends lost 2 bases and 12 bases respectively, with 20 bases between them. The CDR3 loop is CASSQQGGDLNPYF. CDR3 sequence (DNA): TGTGCCAGCAGCCAACAAGGCGGGGATCTAAATCCGTACTTC.

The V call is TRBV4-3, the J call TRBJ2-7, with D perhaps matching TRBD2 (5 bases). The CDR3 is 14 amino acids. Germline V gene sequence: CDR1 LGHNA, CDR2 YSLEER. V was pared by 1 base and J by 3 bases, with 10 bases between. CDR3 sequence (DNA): TGCGCCAGCAGCCAAGGCCCTGCGGGCTACGAGCAGTACTTC. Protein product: CASSQGPAGYEQYF.

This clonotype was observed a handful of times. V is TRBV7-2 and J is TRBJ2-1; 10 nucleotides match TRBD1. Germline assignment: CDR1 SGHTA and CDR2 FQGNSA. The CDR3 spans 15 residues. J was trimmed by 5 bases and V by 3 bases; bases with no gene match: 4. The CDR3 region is CASSFDRGRDNEQFF. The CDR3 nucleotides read TGTGCCAGCAGCTTTGACAGGGGGCGCGACAATGAGCAGTTCTTC.

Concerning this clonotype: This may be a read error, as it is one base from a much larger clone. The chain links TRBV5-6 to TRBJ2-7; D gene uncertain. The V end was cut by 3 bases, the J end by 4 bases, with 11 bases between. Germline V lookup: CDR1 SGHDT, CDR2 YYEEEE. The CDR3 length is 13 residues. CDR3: CASSWAVTYEQYF. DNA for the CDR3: TGTGCCAGCAGCTGGGCTGTTACGTACGAGCAGTACTTC.

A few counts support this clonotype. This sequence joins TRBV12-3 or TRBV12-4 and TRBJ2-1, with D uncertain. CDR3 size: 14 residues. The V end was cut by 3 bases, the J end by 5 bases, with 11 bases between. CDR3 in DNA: TGTGCCAGCAGTTTTTGGGGAAGCGACAATGAGCAGTTCTTC. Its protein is CASSFWGSDNEQFF.